Presented here are 25 T cell receptor beta chains from one specimen sequenced in a study of T cell repertoires in cytomegalovirus infection. TCRdb processed the reads anew with MiXCR; each CDR3 protein has one entry. The repertoire holds around 450,000 distinct CDR3 sequences, with over 9% as singletons. The source material was PBMCs. These receptors were obtained from a human donor in good health (CMV status not recorded). Some clones in this sample may be carry-over from other donors' samples.

The sample holds a few counts of this clonotype. The chain carries TRBV19 and TRBJ1-2; 8 nucleotides match TRBD1. CDR3 length: 14 amino acids. J lost 4 bases, V lost 8 bases, and 9 bases had no gene match. Looked up from germline, CDR1 is LNHDA and CDR2 is SQIVND (reference sequence). As DNA, the CDR3 is TGTGCCAGTGCGCCGGGACAGGTGACCTATGGCTACACCTTC. This translates into CASAPGQVTYGYTF.

In its sample, this clonotype was seen a few times. The chain has TRBV30 and TRBJ2-7; D remains unclear. Germline V CDR1 and CDR2: GTSNPN, SVGIG (reference sequence). Deletions cut 2 bases from V and 2 bases from J, with 13 bases between. The CDR3 is 14 amino acids. CDR3 amino acids: CAWSIAVETYEQYF. In nucleotides, the CDR3 is TGTGCCTGGAGTATTGCCGTAGAGACCTACGAGCAGTACTTC. Complete variable domain (other parts from reference TRBV30 and TRBJ2-7): SQTIHQWPATLVQPVGSPLSLECTVEGTSNPNLYWYRQAAGRGLQLLFYSVGIGQISSEVPQNLSASRPQDRQFILSSKKLLLSDSGFYLCAWSIAVETYEQYFGPGTRLTVT.

This clonotype has a count of ten or more. The rearrangement links TRBV20-1 to TRBJ1-5, with 7 positions matching TRBD1. The CDR3 runs to 16 residues. In germline, CDR1 is DFQATT, CDR2 SNEGSKA (reference sequence). Unmatched junction bases numbered 9, after V lost 0 bases and J lost 4 bases. The CDR3 region has the DNA TGCAGTGCTAGAGACTTCCTCAGGGGGAGAAATCAGCCCCAGCATTTT. Translated: CSARDFLRGRNQPQHF.

This clonotype appeared a few times. The chain is built from TRBV6-5 and TRBJ2-2, with 7 bases that match TRBD1. Germline V gives CDR1 MNHEY, CDR2 SVGAGI. V lost 10 bases and J lost 4; bases outside the gene matches: 12. The CDR3 is made up of 15 amino acids. CDR3 in DNA: TGTGCCACCTTTGGGGCCAGGGGGTTCACCGGGGAGCTGTTTTTT. Translated: CATFGARGFTGELFF.

The chain recombines TRBV20-1 with TRBJ2-2, with 9 bases identical to TRBD1. CDR1 DFQATT and CDR2 SNEGSKA come from the germline V gene (reference sequence). The CDR3 covers 15 residues. J lost 2 bases, V lost 6 bases, and 7 bases had no gene match. The CDR3 DNA follows: TGCAGTGCCGCAACAGGGGGCTATAACACCGGGGAGCTGTTTTTT. This codes for CSAATGGYNTGELFF.

This clonotype was seen more than once but under ten times. The chain couples TRBV15 to TRBJ2-7, with D perhaps matching TRBD1 or TRBD2 (5 bases each). CDR1 and CDR2 from the germline V gene are LNHNV and YYDKDF (reference sequence). This CDR3 contains 15 residues. The V and J ends lost 1 base and 3 bases respectively, with 13 bases between them. CDR3 residues: CATSRGGTSSYEQYF. The CDR3 DNA follows: TGTGCCACCAGCAGAGGGGGGACGAGCAGCTACGAGCAGTACTTC.

At least ten counts were recorded for this clonotype. V and J are TRBV7-3 and TRBJ2-3, with 8 bases aligning to TRBD1. The CDR3 has 13 residues. The V and J ends lost 5 bases and 5 bases, in that order; junction bases with no gene match: 3. The germline V gene encodes CDR1 SGHTA and CDR2 FQGTGA. CDR3 loop: CASSQGTGDTQYF. The CDR3 DNA reads as TGTGCCAGCAGCCAGGGGACAGGAGATACGCAGTATTTT. The full variable domain, rest sourced from reference TRBV7-3 and TRBJ2-3, is GAGVSQTPSNKVTEKGKYVELRCDPISGHTALYWYRQSLGQGPEFLIYFQGTGAADDSGLPNDRFFAVRPEGSVSTLKIQRTERGDSAVYLCASSQGTGDTQYFGPGTRLTVL.

This clonotype was detected ten times or more. The chain carries TRBV5-1 and TRBJ2-1, with D maybe TRBD2 (6 bases). CDR1 and CDR2 (germline): SGHRS, YFSETQ. Deletions cut 0 bases from V and 2 bases from J, with 12 bases between. The CDR3 has 16 amino acids. The CDR3 spells CASSLEGTGTYNEQFF. The CDR3 DNA is TGCGCCAGCAGCTTGGAAGGGACTGGAACCTACAATGAGCAGTTCTTC.

This clonotype came up many times. This sequence joins TRBV6-1 and TRBJ1-1; D remains unclear. The germline V gene has CDR1 MNHNS and CDR2 SASEGT. The length of the CDR3 is 16 residues. V dropped 6 bases and J dropped 4 bases, with 21 bases sitting between them. The CDR3 spells CASRRRPDEVPTEAFF. CDR3 sequence (DNA): TGTGCCAGCAGGAGGAGACCAGACGAGGTCCCCACTGAAGCTTTCTTT.

This clonotype has at least ten counts. The chain has TRBV7-2 and TRBJ2-5, with 11 bases that match TRBD2. Germline loops: CDR1 SGHTA, CDR2 FQGNSA. Unmatched junction bases numbered 0, after V lost 1 base and J lost 2 bases. This CDR3 is 15 amino acids long. The CDR3 coding sequence is TGTGCCAGCAGCTTAGGACTAGCGGGGCAAGAGACCCAGTACTTC. Translated: CASSLGLAGQETQYF.

This clonotype was detected only a few times. This rearrangement joins TRBV20-1 to TRBJ1-1; a possible D gene is TRBD1 (6 bases). This CDR3 is 14 amino acids long. V dropped 6 bases and J dropped 5 bases, with 19 bases sitting between them. Looked up from germline, CDR1 is DFQATT and CDR2 is SNEGSKA (reference sequence). CDR3 coding DNA: TGCAGTGCCCTGGGACAACGGACATATACTGAAGCTTTCTTT. Translated: CSALGQRTYTEAFF.

This clonotype has only a few counts. This rearrangement joins TRBV20-1 to TRBJ2-5, with D unresolved. Trimming removed 0 bases at V and 5 bases at J, with 10 bases between. Germline values: CDR1 DFQATT, CDR2 SNEGSKA (reference sequence). This CDR3 comprises 13 residues. The CDR3 nucleotides read TGCAGTGCTAGAGACTTCGGTGGGGAGACCCAGTACTTC. Encoded protein: CSARDFGGETQYF.

Many counts were recorded for this clonotype. V is TRBV7-3 and J is TRBJ2-2; 8 bases fit TRBD2. V lost 2 bases, J lost 6 bases, and 5 bases stayed unmatched. Germline V CDR1 and CDR2: SGHTA, FQGTGA. The CDR3 covers 15 residues. DNA of the CDR3: TGTGCCAGCAGCTTAGACGGGGGGGCCGCCGGGGAGCTGTTTTTT. Its translation is CASSLDGGAAGELFF.

The V and J genes are TRBV29-1 and TRBJ1-4; 9 nucleotides line up with TRBD1. The germline CDR1 and CDR2 sequences are SQVTM and ANQGSEA. J was trimmed by 8 bases and V by 6 bases; bases with no gene match: 7. CDR3 length: 13 residues. CDR3 sequence (DNA): TGCAGCGTCGGAGGGACAGGGAAGGAAAAACTGTTTTTT. The encoded protein is CSVGGTGKEKLFF. The whole variable domain, remainder taken from reference TRBV29-1 and TRBJ1-4, is SAVISQKPSRDICQRGTSLTIQCQVDSQVTMMFWYRQQPGQSLTLIATANQGSEATYESGFVIDKFPISRPNLTFSTLTVSNMSPEDSSIYLCSVGGTGKEKLFFGSGTQLSVL.

This clonotype was detected a few times. The rearrangement uses TRBV28 and TRBJ2-1, with 9 bases matching TRBD1. The germline V gene encodes CDR1 MDHEN and CDR2 SYDVKM. The CDR3 is 15 amino acids. Trimming removed 6 bases from V and 6 bases from J; junction bases left unmatched: 9. The CDR3: CASSSGTGISNEQFF. As DNA, the CDR3 is TGTGCCAGCAGCTCCGGGACAGGGATTTCCAATGAGCAGTTCTTC.

This clonotype was detected many times. The J gene is TRBJ2-2, the V gene TRBV5-4; D assignment may be TRBD1 or TRBD2 (5 bases each). The germline CDR1 and CDR2 sequences are SGHNT and YYREEE (reference sequence). This CDR3 contains 18 residues. The V gene lost 2 bases and the J gene lost 0 bases, with 17 bases spanning the gap. Here the CDR3 reads CASSFTFGTAPNTGELFF. For the CDR3, the DNA is TGTGCCAGCAGCTTCACCTTCGGGACGGCCCCGAACACCGGGGAGCTGTTTTTT.

The V and J genes are TRBV20-1 and TRBJ1-2; no firm D call. The germline V and J ends were trimmed by 3 bases and 2 bases, with 1 base remaining between them. The CDR3 sequence is 10 residues long. Germline CDR1 is DFQATT and CDR2 is SNEGSKA (reference sequence). CDR3 in DNA: TGCAGTGCTAGGAACTATGGCTACACCTTC. Amino acids: CSARNYGYTF.

The chain combines TRBV20-1 with TRBJ2-5; D not certain. V gave up 3 bases and J gave up 0 bases, with 11 bases separating them. This CDR3 region has 14 residues. The germline CDR1 and CDR2 sequences are DFQATT and SNEGSKA (reference sequence). The CDR3 sequence: CSASEATNQETQYF. The CDR3, as DNA: TGCAGTGCTAGCGAAGCGACAAACCAAGAGACCCAGTACTTC.

This clonotype was observed many times. The chain is built from TRBV12-3 or TRBV12-4 and TRBJ2-1, with D perhaps matching TRBD2 (5 bases). The CDR3 spans 16 residues. Trimming pared 5 bases from V and 8 bases from J, leaving 22 bases between. The CDR3: CASSERGSVPEDEQFF. CDR3 nucleotide sequence: TGTGCCAGCAGTGAGCGTGGGAGCGTCCCAGAAGATGAGCAGTTCTTC.

This rearrangement joins TRBV27 to TRBJ2-7; 9 nucleotides agree with TRBD2. The V and J ends lost 4 bases and 4 bases, in that order; junction bases with no gene match: 8. Germline V gives CDR1 MNHEY, CDR2 SMNVEV (reference sequence). CDR3 length equals 15 residues. CDR3 bases: TGTGCCAGCAGTTCCACGGCGGGAGGGCGGTACGAGCAGTACTTC. Translated, it gives CASSSTAGGRYEQYF.

This clonotype has a count of ten or more. This sequence joins TRBV7-8 and TRBJ1-5; unclear D gene. V was trimmed by 0 bases and J by 9 bases, leaving 12 bases between them. The germline CDR1 and CDR2 sequences are SGHVS and FQNEAQ. This CDR3 is built from 14 residues. The CDR3 spells CASSLAPRYSPQHF. The CDR3 nucleotides read TGTGCCAGCAGCTTAGCGCCCAGGTACTCGCCCCAGCATTTT.

This clonotype was counted at least ten times. The rearrangement links TRBV12-3 or TRBV12-4 to TRBJ1-2; D unclear. The CDR3 loop spans 13 amino acids. The V end lost 3 bases, the J end lost 1 base, and 6 bases lay between the germline ends. CDR3 nucleotide sequence: TGTGCCAGCAGTTTTGGGCTTAACTATGGCTACACCTTC. Encoded protein: CASSFGLNYGYTF.

This clonotype was found a few times. The genes are TRBV19 and TRBJ1-3; 7 bases map to TRBD1. The V gene's germline CDR1 is LNHDA and CDR2 SQIVND (reference sequence). CDR3 size: 14 residues. Trimming removed 4 bases from V and 6 bases from J; junction bases left unmatched: 6. The CDR3 sequence: CASSSPGQLNTIYF. The CDR3 DNA follows: TGTGCCAGTAGTAGCCCGGGACAGCTAAACACCATATATTTT.

This clonotype came up many times. The J gene is TRBJ2-3, the V gene TRBV7-9; the match to TRBD2 covers 11 bases. Trimming took 6 bases from V and 1 from J; bases not matched to a gene: 3. This CDR3 is 15 amino acids long. Per the germline V gene, CDR1 is SEHNR and CDR2 is FQNEAQ (reference sequence). This CDR3 reads CASSKGLAGTDTQYF. DNA for the CDR3: TGTGCCAGCAGTAAGGGACTAGCGGGCACAGATACGCAGTATTTT.

As concerns this clonotype: One end of the junction is discordant with germline, which a read error may explain. The chain combines TRBV4-1 with TRBJ2-3, with TRBD2 as a possible D gene (6 bases). The germline V gene encodes CDR1 MGHRA and CDR2 YSYEKL. The CDR3 spans 16 residues. The CDR3 sequence: CASGQVGGGSTDTQYF. CDR3 sequence (DNA): TGCGCCAGCGGCCAAGTTGGGGGAGGAAGCACAGATACGCAGTATTTT.